This T cell receptor beta chain was profiled in a study of blood T cell repertoires in COVID-19. Study in general: Donors in Cohort 3 counted as recovered after two negative PCRs, clearance, or symptom resolution. The analysed material was cDNA or gDNA that came from T cells, B-cell-depleted T cells, or PBMCs.

Sequenced by immunoSEQ multiplex PCR; TCRdb stores in-frame clones only, minus some. This table holds more than 200,000 clones, around 87% found once. Looked up from germline, CDR1 is MDHEN and CDR2 is SYDVKM. V lost 7 bases to trimming and J lost 0 bases, with 7 bases between them. This CDR3 region has 12 residues. Sequencing input: PBMCs or T cells enriched from blood (not recorded which). This TCR came from a man aged 25-45 years in a cohort exposed to, infected with or recovered from COVID-19 (not recorded which). V gene TRBV28 combines with J gene TRBJ2-7; a possible D gene is TRBD1 (6 bases). The DNA of the CDR3 is TGTGCCAGCACGACAGGCTCCTACGAGCAGTACTTC. Amino acids: CASTTGSYEQYF.